One sample yielded the 32 T cell receptor beta chains listed below, sequenced in a study of blood T cell repertoires in COVID-19. Repertoires were generated with immunoSEQ multiplex PCR, while TCRdb's copy carries only in-frame clones and drops some. The sample has around 150,000 clones; around 92% are singletons. Sequencing was carried out using peripheral blood. The receptor set was obtained from a man in his thirties or forties with COVID-19, enrolled during active disease.

The CDR3 DNA follows: TGTGCCAGCTCACCATCTGGGGCTGTGGATGAGCAGTTCTTC. Encoded protein: CASSPSGAVDEQFF. This chain uses TRBV18 with TRBJ2-1; D may be TRBD1 (5 bases). Germline CDR1 is KGHSH and CDR2 is LQKENI. This CDR3 is built from 14 residues. Trimming stripped 2 bases from V and 8 bases from J, with 13 bases between.

The chain carries TRBV4-2 and TRBJ2-5; D unclear. Germline CDR1 is LGHNA and CDR2 is YNFKEQ. This CDR3 has 14 residues. The germline V and J ends were trimmed by 1 base and 4 bases, with 10 bases remaining between them. CDR3 DNA: TGTGCCAGCAGCCAAGCTTCTAGGCGAGAGACCCAGTACTTC. It is translated as CASSQASRRETQYF.

V usage is TRBV11-3 and J usage is TRBJ2-7; a possible D gene is TRBD1 (5 bases). Germline V CDR1 and CDR2: SGHNT, YENEEA. V was clipped by 3 bases and J by 2 bases, with 8 bases between them. The CDR3 has 13 residues. CDR3 nucleotides: TGTGCCAGCAGCTTGGCAGGGACCTACGAGCAGTACTTC. Protein product: CASSLAGTYEQYF.

This sequence joins TRBV5-1 and TRBJ2-7, with TRBD1 matching 7 bases. Germline CDR1 is SGHRS and CDR2 is YFSETQ. Trimming at V came to 4 bases and at J to 0 bases, leaving 7 bases not matched to a gene. This CDR3 has 15 amino acids. The CDR3 coding sequence is TGCGCCAGCAGCGTGACAGGGTACGGCTCCTACGAGCAGTACTTC. Amino acids: CASSVTGYGSYEQYF.

J is TRBJ2-3 and V is TRBV19; 9 bases fit TRBD2. V dropped 9 bases and J dropped 4; count of bases not matched to a gene: 14. Germline-derived CDR1 and CDR2 are LNHDA and SQIVND (reference sequence). This CDR3 spans 16 amino acids. The CDR3 spells CASIQRSGSAADTQYF. CDR3 DNA: TGTGCCAGCATACAGCGTAGCGGGAGCGCGGCAGATACGCAGTATTTT.

This clone was counted between two and nine times. The V gene is TRBV13, the J gene TRBJ1-2, with 9 bases lining up with TRBD1. Germline V lookup: CDR1 PRHDT, CDR2 FYEKMQ (reference sequence). Losses at the gene ends were 5 bases for V and 2 bases for J; bases not matched to a gene: 9. The CDR3 length is 16 residues. The CDR3 here is CASSLRTGARNYGYTF. As DNA, the CDR3 is TGTGCCAGCAGCCTAAGGACAGGGGCTCGCAACTATGGCTACACCTTC. Full variable domain (remainder filled in from reference TRBV13 and TRBJ1-2): AAGVIQSPRHLIKEKRETATLKCYPIPRHDTVYWYQQGPGQDPQFLISFYEKMQSDKGSIPDRFSAQQFSDYHSELNMSSLELGDSALYFCASSLRTGARNYGYTFGSGTRLTVV.

This chain joins TRBV29-1 and TRBJ2-6; a possible D gene is TRBD1 (6 bases). CDR1 is SQVTM, CDR2 ANQGSEA, per germline. Trimming shortened V by 3 bases and J by 4 bases, and 16 bases separated the two germline ends. The CDR3 extends over 16 amino acids. The CDR3 here is CSVEGQGMSGANVLTF. As DNA, the CDR3 is TGCAGCGTTGAGGGGCAGGGGATGTCCGGGGCCAACGTCCTGACTTTC.

This chain uses TRBV23-1 with TRBJ1-1; D not certain. TRBV23-1 falls under the ORF class, with uncertain function. The V and J ends lost 8 bases and 1 base respectively, with 8 bases between them. The CDR3 is made up of 12 amino acids. The CDR3 sequence is CASFSKNTEAFF. Here the CDR3 DNA reads TGCGCCAGCTTCAGTAAGAACACTGAAGCTTTCTTT.

The CDR3 loop reads CASSLAQLALDTQYF. The DNA for the CDR3 is TGCGCCAGCAGCTTGGCCCAACTAGCGTTAGATACGCAGTATTTT. The rearrangement links TRBV5-1 to TRBJ2-3; 7 positions match TRBD2. CDR1 SGHRS and CDR2 YFSETQ come from the germline V gene. V was clipped by 0 bases and J by 5 bases; unmatched bases: 6. The CDR3 covers 15 residues.

The CDR3 coding sequence is TGTGCCAGCGGGAGGGAGGGCACAGATACGCAGTATTTT. Its protein product is CASGREGTDTQYF. This chain joins TRBV9 and TRBJ2-3; 7 positions match TRBD2. Germline V CDR1 and CDR2: SGDLS, YYNGEE. The junction had 3 bases not matched to a gene; V was cut back by 7 bases and J by 1 base. The CDR3 totals 13 residues.

This clone has a single count. This CDR3 is CASSSGQQSEKLFF. CDR3 coding DNA: TGTGCCAGCAGCTCGGGACAGCAGTCAGAAAAACTGTTTTTT. The V call is TRBV7-6, the J call TRBJ1-4, with 7 positions matching TRBD1. The CDR3 spans 14 residues. From germline, CDR1 is SGHVS and CDR2 FNYEAQ. The trim removed 4 bases at V and 8 bases at J, leaving 7 bases unmatched.

V usage is TRBV4-2 and J usage is TRBJ2-1; a weak D match, TRBD2 (5 bases). Looked up from germline, CDR1 is LGHNA and CDR2 is YNFKEQ. Trimming took off 0 bases at V and 0 bases at J, with 21 bases between the two ends. This CDR3 comprises 20 residues. The CDR3 spells CASSQDPSMERSLSYNEQFF. The CDR3 DNA reads as TGTGCCAGCAGCCAAGATCCATCCATGGAGCGGAGCCTCTCCTACAATGAGCAGTTCTTC.

The J gene is TRBJ2-7, the V gene TRBV5-6; D is ambiguous. CDR1 is SGHDT, CDR2 YYEEEE, per germline. This CDR3 has 14 residues. V was cut by 4 bases and J by 0 bases, with 11 bases left in between. The CDR3 DNA is TGTGCCAGCAGCCCCCACCTAAGCTCCTACGAGCAGTACTTC. Translating it yields CASSPHLSSYEQYF.

The chain couples TRBV4-3 to TRBJ2-3; D is possibly TRBD2 (5 bases). The CDR3 runs to 16 residues. Per germline, CDR1 LGHNA and CDR2 YSLEER. The germline V and J ends were trimmed by 5 bases and 3 bases, with 18 bases remaining between them. For the CDR3, the DNA is TGCGCCAGCAGCTTACAAGGCCTAGCAGCTACAGATACGCAGTATTTT. This sequence encodes CASSLQGLAATDTQYF.

This clone was counted once. The chain carries TRBV6-6 and TRBJ1-5, with 9 bases identical to TRBD1. Germline V gives CDR1 MNHNY, CDR2 SVGAGI (reference sequence). The CDR3 spans 15 residues. The V segment lost 6 bases and the J segment 7 bases; nucleotides outside the gene matches: 10. In DNA form, the CDR3 reads TGTGCCAGCAGACAGTTACAGGGGGCTTGGCAGCCCCAGCATTTT. The encoded protein is CASRQLQGAWQPQHF.

This chain uses TRBV27 with TRBJ2-1, with 8 bases aligning to TRBD1. CDR3 length: 14 residues. Germline CDR1 is MNHEY and CDR2 is SMNVEV (reference sequence). The junction had 11 bases not matched to a gene; V was cut back by 8 bases and J by 8 bases. The CDR3 is CASALRGQGYEQFF. In DNA, the CDR3 is TGTGCCAGCGCTCTCAGGGGGCAGGGGTATGAGCAGTTCTTC.

The chain employs TRBV19 and TRBJ1-2; TRBD1 matches 7 bases. V trimming: 10 bases; J trimming: 6 bases; junction bases outside the gene matches: 5. CDR3 size: 11 residues. CDR1 LNHDA and CDR2 SQIVND come from the germline V gene (reference sequence). The CDR3 nucleotides read TGTGCCACTCACAGGGGAAATGGCTACACCTTC. Its translation is CATHRGNGYTF.

The table lists this clone with a count of one. The chain joins TRBV18 to TRBJ1-2; D unclear. Germline values: CDR1 KGHSH, CDR2 LQKENI. The V and J ends lost 1 base and 6 bases respectively, with 9 bases between them. This CDR3 is 13 amino acids long. Here the CDR3 DNA reads TGTGCCAGCTCACCACGCCAGGTGGATGGCTACACCTTC. Amino acid sequence: CASSPRQVDGYTF.

The rearrangement joins TRBV6-5 to TRBJ1-2; possible D gene TRBD1, 5 bases. V was cut by 4 bases and J by 5 bases, with 11 bases left in between. The germline gives CDR1 MNHEY, CDR2 SVGAGI. CDR3 size: 13 residues. CDR3 loop: CASSSGGGYGYTF. CDR3 bases: TGTGCCAGCAGTTCCGGGGGGGGATATGGCTACACCTTC.

The chain employs TRBV2 and TRBJ2-2; D is ambiguous. The germline V and J ends were trimmed by 6 bases and 3 bases, with 8 bases remaining between them. The CDR3 covers 13 residues. CDR1 and CDR2 (germline): SNHLY, FYNNEI. The chain's CDR3 is CASRTFDTGELFF. The CDR3, as DNA: TGTGCCAGCAGGACTTTTGACACCGGGGAGCTGTTTTTT.

This clone was picked up one time. V gene TRBV28 combines with J gene TRBJ2-7; D remains unclear. V shed 8 bases and J shed 3 bases, with 14 bases lying between them. The CDR3 totals 13 residues. Germline CDR1 MDHEN, CDR2 SYDVKM. The CDR3 bases are TGTGCCAGCGGCCGGGTAGTGAACTACGAGCAGTACTTC. Residues: CASGRVVNYEQYF.

CDR3 bases: TGTGCCAGCAGGTGGGAAGGGGCTGGCTATGGCTACACCTTC. This encodes CASRWEGAGYGYTF. The chain links TRBV5-4 to TRBJ1-2; tentative D call: TRBD1 (5 bases). Trimming removed 5 bases at V and 4 bases at J, with 15 bases between. The CDR3 spans 14 residues. The germline V gene has CDR1 SGHNT and CDR2 YYREEE (reference sequence). Together with reference TRBV5-4 and TRBJ1-2, the CDR3 gives the full variable domain: ETGVTQSPTHLIKTRGQQVTLRCSSQSGHNTVSWYQQALGQGPQFIFQYYREEENGRGNFPPRFSGLQFPNYSSELNVNALELDDSALYLCASRWEGAGYGYTFGSGTRLTVV.

The rearrangement uses TRBV6-6 and TRBJ1-1; possibly TRBD1 for D (5 bases). Between the trimmed V and J ends, which lost 2 bases and 4 bases, there was a span of 14 bases. This CDR3 has 15 amino acids. CDR1 MNHNY and CDR2 SVGAGI come from the germline V gene (reference sequence). The CDR3 bases are TGTGCCAGCAGTTACCGACCGGGGGTCGGCACTGAAGCTTTCTTT. Translated, it gives CASSYRPGVGTEAFF.

The chain combines TRBV6-2 or TRBV6-3 with TRBJ1-2, with D unresolved. This CDR3 region has 15 residues. Trimming cost V 5 bases and J 1 base, with 14 bases left between them. The germline gives CDR1 MNHEY, CDR2 SVGEGT. CDR3 sequence: CASSHPGGVNYGYTF. CDR3 nucleotides: TGTGCCAGCAGTCACCCCGGTGGAGTTAACTATGGCTACACCTTC.

The V gene is TRBV9, the J gene TRBJ2-2; 7 bases are shared with TRBD2. The CDR3 spans 16 residues. V lost 0 bases and J lost 5; bases outside the gene matches: 7. Germline V gene lookup returns CDR1 SGDLS and CDR2 YYNGEE. The CDR3 sequence is CASSVGTGGGTGELFF. The CDR3 DNA sequence: TGTGCCAGCAGCGTAGGAACGGGGGGTGGTACCGGGGAGCTGTTTTTT.

This clone came up once. The V gene is TRBV7-7, the J gene TRBJ2-1; D might be TRBD2 (5 bases). V lost 5 bases to trimming and J lost 5 bases, with 7 bases between them. The CDR3 length is 12 residues. Germline CDR1 is SSHAT and CDR2 is FNYEAQ (reference sequence). The CDR3 DNA reads TGTGCCAGCAGCCCACTAGACAATGAGCAGTTCTTC. This gives the protein CASSPLDNEQFF. The full variable domain, completed using reference TRBV7-7 and TRBJ2-1, is GAGVSQSPRYKVTKRGQDVTLRCDPISSHATLYWYQQALGQGPEFLTYFNYEAQPDKSGLPSDRFSAERPEGSISTLTIQRTEQRDSAMYRCASSPLDNEQFFGPGTRLTVL.

J is TRBJ1-5 and V is TRBV12-3 or TRBV12-4, with 7 bases that match TRBD1. There are 13 residues in the CDR3. The junction had 6 bases not matched to a gene; V was cut back by 6 bases and J by 7 bases. CDR3 residues: CASRDRVGQPQHF. DNA of the CDR3: TGTGCCAGCAGAGACAGGGTCGGCCAGCCCCAGCATTTT.

This clone was observed once. The genes are TRBV11-2 and TRBJ2-7; TRBD1 matches at 9 bases. CDR1 and CDR2 from the germline V gene are SGHAT and FQNNGV. With V trimmed by 5 bases and J by 4 bases, 3 bases remained unmatched. The CDR3 loop spans 13 amino acids. For the CDR3, the DNA is TGTGCCAGCAGCACCGGACAGGGGTACGAGCAGTACTTC. It yields the protein CASSTGQGYEQYF.

The CDR3 coding sequence is TGTGCCATCAGTGAACAGGTTGGGAATTCACCCCTCCACTTT. This gives the protein CAISEQVGNSPLHF. V and J are TRBV10-3 and TRBJ1-6; D perhaps matches TRBD1 (5 bases). Germline CDR1 and CDR2: ENHRY and SYGVKD. V lost 3 bases to trimming and J lost 7 bases, with 10 bases between them. The CDR3 runs 14 residues.

This clone was counted a few times. V usage is TRBV7-3 and J usage is TRBJ1-2; 7 bases map to TRBD1. With V trimmed by 5 bases and J by 6 bases, 9 bases remained unmatched. The CDR3 sequence is 14 residues long. Germline V lookup: CDR1 SGHTA, CDR2 FQGTGA. The CDR3: CASSLPGGFDGYTF. The CDR3 region has the DNA TGTGCCAGCAGCCTACCAGGGGGTTTCGATGGCTACACCTTC.

The rearrangement uses TRBV28 and TRBJ1-2; tentative D call: TRBD1 (5 bases). Germline assignment: CDR1 MDHEN and CDR2 SYDVKM. The CDR3 contains 13 residues. Trimming cost V 3 bases and J 7 bases, with 12 bases left between them. The CDR3 sequence is CASSLAGNAGYTF. In DNA, the CDR3 is TGTGCCAGCAGTTTGGCAGGGAATGCTGGCTACACCTTC.

V gene TRBV18 combines with J gene TRBJ2-7; D may be TRBD1 (5 bases). This CDR3 is built from 14 residues. Germline loops: CDR1 KGHSH, CDR2 LQKENI. V was trimmed by 2 bases and J by 2 bases, leaving 10 bases between them. The CDR3 nucleotides are TGTGCCAGCTCACCATTCGACAGAACCTACGAGCAGTACTTC. This gives the protein CASSPFDRTYEQYF.